This T cell receptor (beta chain) was recorded in a study of blood T cell repertoires in COVID-19. Assay used: immunoSEQ multiplex PCR; TCRdb lists only in-frame clones, some missing. The table has fewer than 350,000 clones, 85% seen once; the top ten hold over 1.5%. Individuals drawn from 24 US areas were roughly 18 to 95 years old. Allocation to cohorts depended on clinical history reported by the participants. Trimming shortened V by 4 bases and J by 6 bases, and 14 bases separated the two germline ends. This CDR3 contains 13 residues. The germline CDR1 and CDR2 sequences are SGHNT and YYREEE (reference sequence).

Sequenced input: PBMCs or T cells enriched from blood (not recorded which). The V gene is TRBV5-4, the J gene TRBJ2-7; D remains ambiguous. This receptor was identified in a woman aged 30 to 39 who had been exposed to COVID-19. As DNA, the CDR3 is TGTGCCAGCAGCCGGCTGGGCCCCTCCGAGCAGTACTTC. Amino acid sequence: CASSRLGPSEQYF.